The 3 T cell receptor beta chains in this list originate from one sample, sequenced in a study of blood T cell repertoires in COVID-19. The repertoire was sequenced with immunoSEQ multiplex PCR; TCRdb's copy has only in-frame clones and lacks some. The table shows 310,000 or so clones, with 70% to 90% occurring only once. What was sequenced was PBMCs or T cells enriched from blood (not recorded which). These receptors all come from a woman in her 40s who had recovered from COVID-19.

The rearrangement uses TRBV12-2 and TRBJ1-2; TRBD1, the table's D call, was not compared with the DNA. TRBV12-2 is shown as a pseudogene. The CDR3 loop spans 14 amino acids. The CDR3 DNA sequence: TGTGCAAGTCGTCTACGTAGGACAGGTGGAGGCTACACCTTC. Protein sequence: CASRLRRTGGGYTF.

CDR3 residues: CASSLGNGVNQPQHF. CDR3 sequence (DNA): TGCGCCAGCAGCTTGGGTAACGGGGTTAATCAGCCCCAGCATTTT. This chain connects TRBV5-1 to TRBJ1-5; D gene unclear. The germline gives CDR1 SGHRS, CDR2 YFSETQ. V was shortened by 0 bases and J by 4 bases, with 11 bases between the two germline ends. This CDR3 contains 15 residues.

This chain joins TRBV7-2 and TRBJ1-2, with 9 positions matching TRBD1. J lost 2 bases, V lost 5 bases, and 9 bases had no gene match. The CDR3 has 16 residues. Germline assignment: CDR1 SGHTA and CDR2 FQGNSA. CDR3 nucleotides: TGTGCCAGCAGCCCTCGGACAGGGGATGGAAACTATGGCTACACCTTC. Translated: CASSPRTGDGNYGYTF.